The 18 T cell receptor beta chains below come from one sample, sequenced in a study of regulatory T cells in long-lasting Graves disease. Specified time point: newly diagnosed GD, antithyroid drugs for less than 3 months. PBMC RNA served as the TCR library source. Sequencing libraries for TCR beta were prepared with iRepertoire HTBI primers and Arm-PCR of CDR3 regions. TCRdb fed the multiplex PCR reads into MiXCR, producing one record per CDR3 protein. This table has 350,000 to 400,000 distinct CDR3 sequences, roughly 16% appearing once. These data were also filed under a second study, of T cells in Graves' hyperthyroidism and ophthalmopathy.

Sequences were derived from peripheral blood mononuclear cells (PBMCs), sampled at new diagnosis, from a patient treated with antithyroid drugs. The receptors come from a woman between 18 and 30 years old with Graves disease.

There are many counts of this clonotype. The rearrangement uses TRBV9 and TRBJ2-1, with TRBD1 as a possible D gene (6 bases). CDR1 and CDR2 (germline): SGDLS, YYNGEE. Between the trimmed V and J ends, which lost 4 bases and 6 bases, there was a span of 11 bases. The CDR3 is 13 residues long. The CDR3 coding sequence is TGTGCCAGCAGCCCCGGGACAAGCAATGAGCAGTTCTTC. This translates into CASSPGTSNEQFF.

This clonotype was seen at least ten times. V is TRBV18 and J is TRBJ2-7; D unresolved. The V and J ends lost 5 bases and 0 bases respectively, with 5 bases between them. Germline lookup yields CDR1 KGHSH and CDR2 LQKENI. CDR3 size: 12 residues. In nucleotides, the CDR3 is TGTGCCAGCTCAGCGGCCTCCTACGAGCAGTACTTC. Amino acids: CASSAASYEQYF.

This clonotype was seen ten or more times. The chain is built from TRBV7-2 and TRBJ1-2, with 8 bases lining up with TRBD1. The V and J ends lost 1 base and 4 bases, in that order; junction bases with no gene match: 11. The CDR3 loop spans 17 amino acids. Per germline, CDR1 SGHTA and CDR2 FQGNSA. The CDR3 sequence: CASSLDASAGGGYGYTF. CDR3 DNA: TGTGCCAGCAGCTTAGATGCGTCGGCAGGGGGCGGCTATGGCTACACCTTC.

The chain recombines TRBV6-5 with TRBJ1-4; D is ambiguous. The V end was cut by 2 bases, the J end by 12 bases, with 16 bases between. Germline V gene sequence: CDR1 MNHEY, CDR2 SVGAGI. This CDR3 is built from 14 residues. The CDR3 region has the DNA TGTGCCAGCAGTTACGATGTGACCGGGCACCAACTGTTTTTT. It specifies CASSYDVTGHQLFF.

The chain employs TRBV12-3 or TRBV12-4 and TRBJ1-2; D gene unclear. V was shortened by 0 bases and J by 4 bases, with 9 bases between the two germline ends. The CDR3 has 14 amino acids. CDR3 bases: TGTGCCAGCAGTTTAGCGGGCCAGTCCTATGGCTACACCTTC. Residues: CASSLAGQSYGYTF.

This clonotype was counted ten times or more. This CDR3 is CASSYRGAYEQYF. For the CDR3, the DNA is TGTGCCAGCAGTTACCGGGGAGCCTACGAGCAGTACTTC. The gene calls are TRBV6-5 and TRBJ2-7; D perhaps matches TRBD2 (5 bases). Trimming removed 2 bases from V and 2 bases from J, with 7 bases in between. Germline loops: CDR1 MNHEY, CDR2 SVGAGI. The CDR3 is made up of 13 amino acids.

This clonotype was seen just once. The rearrangement joins TRBV5-5 to TRBJ1-5; D is unclear. Trimming pared 0 bases from V and 3 bases from J, leaving 10 bases between. The CDR3 consists of 15 residues. Germline CDR1 reads SGHKS; CDR2 reads YYEKEE (reference sequence). The CDR3 coding sequence is TGTGCCAGCAGCTTGGCGGCATACCTCAATCAGCCCCAGCATTTT. Residues: CASSLAAYLNQPQHF.

The gene calls are TRBV6-1 and TRBJ1-1; no clear D gene. In germline, CDR1 is MNHNS, CDR2 SASEGT. The CDR3 runs 12 residues. Trimming removed 5 bases at V and 11 bases at J, with 15 bases between. The CDR3 DNA is TGTGCCAGCAGTCCTTCGGTAGAAGGGGCTTTCTTT. Amino acids: CASSPSVEGAFF.

As regards this clonotype: A much larger clone lies one base from this, so it may be a read error. The chain uses TRBV6-2 or TRBV6-3 and TRBJ1-1; D ambiguous. V was shortened by 7 bases and J by 3 bases, with 15 bases between the two germline ends. The CDR3 extends over 14 amino acids. CDR1 and CDR2 (germline): MNHEY, SVGEGT. The DNA for the CDR3 is TGTGCCAGCATTGTTCCCGCCCCGGACACTGAAGCTTTCTTT. This codes for CASIVPAPDTEAFF.

This clonotype was observed at least ten times. The gene calls are TRBV2 and TRBJ2-1; 9 nucleotides line up with TRBD2. The germline V gene encodes CDR1 SNHLY and CDR2 FYNNEI. The V gene end was trimmed by 6 bases and the J gene end by 6 bases; junction bases not matched to a gene: 6. The CDR3 has 14 residues. CDR3 DNA: TGTGCCAGCAGATCGAGCGGGGGGACCAATGAGCAGTTCTTC. Residues: CASRSSGGTNEQFF.

This clonotype was found many times. The rearrangement uses TRBV11-2 and TRBJ1-1, with D maybe TRBD1 (5 bases). Deletions cut 0 bases from V and 5 bases from J, with 10 bases between. The CDR3 extends over 14 amino acids. In germline, CDR1 is SGHAT, CDR2 FQNNGV. The CDR3 DNA sequence: TGTGCCAGCAGCTTAGATCTCCGGGGGACTGAAGCTTTCTTT. It translates to CASSLDLRGTEAFF.

This clonotype has at least ten counts. The J gene is TRBJ2-7, the V gene TRBV7-2; D uncertain. CDR1 is SGHTA and CDR2 is FQGNSA in the germline V gene. The CDR3 spans 13 residues. Trimming left V 4 bases short and J 5 bases short, with 12 bases between. CDR3 DNA sequence: TGTGCCAGCAGCTCAGTCTCCTTTAACGAGCAGTACTTC. As protein: CASSSVSFNEQYF.

This clonotype was recorded many times. The CDR3 DNA reads TGTGCCAGCAGCTTAGCGTTCGGTGTGAATGCTGAAGCTTTCTTT. It codes for CASSLAFGVNAEAFF. The rearrangement joins TRBV11-2 to TRBJ1-1; no definite D call. V gave up 1 base and J gave up 6 bases, with 15 bases separating them. The V gene's germline CDR1 is SGHAT and CDR2 FQNNGV. There are 15 residues in the CDR3.

There are many counts of this clonotype. The CDR3 DNA reads as TGCAGTGCTAGAGATAGTCAGGGGATGCAGCCCCAGCATTTT. Translation: CSARDSQGMQPQHF. This chain links TRBV20-1 with TRBJ1-5; TRBD1 is a possible D gene (6 bases). Germline assignment: CDR1 DFQATT and CDR2 SNEGSKA (reference sequence). The CDR3 sequence is 14 residues long. Trimming stripped 0 bases from V and 7 bases from J, with 13 bases between.

This clonotype was detected a few times. The chain is built from TRBV2 and TRBJ2-2; the D gene is possibly TRBD2 (5 bases). Germline V gene data show CDR1 as SNHLY and CDR2 as FYNNEI. The CDR3 length is 15 residues. The germline V and J ends were trimmed by 4 bases and 3 bases, with 12 bases remaining between them. CDR3 in DNA: TGTGCCAGCAGTGTTCTGGGCGGGTACACCGGGGAGCTGTTTTTT. It codes for CASSVLGGYTGELFF.

The genes are TRBV7-9 and TRBJ2-1; perhaps TRBD1 as D (5 bases). In germline, CDR1 is SEHNR, CDR2 FQNEAQ (reference sequence). V lost 5 bases to trimming and J lost 4 bases, with 18 bases between them. The CDR3 runs to 16 residues. For the CDR3, the DNA is TGTGCCAGCAGCGTAACAGGATCGATAAGATACAATGAGCAGTTCTTC. It translates to CASSVTGSIRYNEQFF.

This clonotype was seen repeatedly, ten times or more. V gene TRBV28 combines with J gene TRBJ1-1, with 10 bases that match TRBD1. V shed 4 bases and J 11 bases; nucleotides not matched to a gene: 7. The CDR3 spans 13 residues. Germline lookup yields CDR1 MDHEN and CDR2 SYDVKM. The CDR3 spells CASSSLGQGEAFF. CDR3 nucleotides: TGTGCCAGCAGTTCCCTCGGACAGGGGGAGGCTTTCTTT.

This clonotype has ten or more counts. The V call is TRBV2, the J call TRBJ2-1, with 7 bases matching TRBD1. The V segment lost 3 bases and the J segment 8 bases; nucleotides outside the gene matches: 10. The CDR3 runs to 15 residues. Germline V gene data show CDR1 as SNHLY and CDR2 as FYNNEI. The CDR3 spells CASSDLGQVMDEQFF. CDR3 nucleotides: TGTGCCAGCAGTGACCTAGGACAGGTGATGGATGAGCAGTTCTTC. Using reference TRBV2 and TRBJ2-1 for the parts outside the CDR3, the full variable domain is EPEVTQTPSHQVTQMGQEVILRCVPISNHLYFYWYRQILGQKVEFLVSFYNNEISEKSEIFDDQFSVERPDGSNFTLKIRSTKLEDSAMYFCASSDLGQVMDEQFFGPGTRLTVL.